The next 13 T cell receptor beta chains were all read from a single sample in a study of cytomegalovirus exposure and HLA in healthy donors. The PCR used 60 Vbeta and 13 Jbeta primers. Generated by immunoSEQ multiplex PCR, the TCRdb table keeps only in-frame clones and is missing some. The sample has over 150,000 clones, around 64% seen once. The sequenced sample consisted of PBMCs. The origin of the receptors is a woman in her 30s in good health and CMV-seronegative.

The chain couples TRBV7-3 to TRBJ2-5, with 8 bases that match TRBD2. CDR1 and CDR2 (germline): SGHTA, FQGTGA. This CDR3 is 14 amino acids long. Trimming took 5 bases from V and 4 from J; bases not matched to a gene: 6. DNA for the CDR3: TGTGCCAGCAGCACGGACGGGGGGGTAGAGACCCAGTACTTC. Translation gives CASSTDGGVETQYF. Using reference TRBV7-3 and TRBJ2-5 for the parts outside the CDR3, the full variable domain is GAGVSQTPSNKVTEKGKYVELRCDPISGHTALYWYRQSLGQGPEFLIYFQGTGAADDSGLPNDRFFAVRPEGSVSTLKIQRTERGDSAVYLCASSTDGGVETQYFGPGTRLLVL.

V and J are TRBV5-4 and TRBJ2-5; D is ambiguous. The germline CDR1 and CDR2 sequences are SGHNT and YYREEE (reference sequence). V was trimmed by 0 bases and J by 2 bases, leaving 8 bases between them. CDR3 size: 14 residues. CDR3 in amino acids: CASSLDYTQETQYF. CDR3 bases: TGTGCCAGCAGCTTGGACTATACGCAAGAGACCCAGTACTTC. Full variable domain (missing parts from reference TRBV5-4 and TRBJ2-5): ETGVTQSPTHLIKTRGQQVTLRCSSQSGHNTVSWYQQALGQGPQFIFQYYREEENGRGNFPPRFSGLQFPNYSSELNVNALELDDSALYLCASSLDYTQETQYFGPGTRLLVL.

The chain combines TRBV5-1 with TRBJ2-1; a possible D gene is TRBD2 (5 bases). Germline CDR1 is SGHRS and CDR2 is YFSETQ. Trimming pared 4 bases from V and 4 bases from J, leaving 15 bases between. CDR3 length: 15 amino acids. The CDR3 nucleotides are TGCGCCAGCAGCGCTACTGGCGGGTATTACAATGAGCAGTTCTTC. Protein product: CASSATGGYYNEQFF.

The chain uses TRBV11-2 and TRBJ1-1; 9 nucleotides align to TRBD1. V gave up 6 bases and J gave up 3 bases; unmatched junction bases: 17. Germline assignment: CDR1 SGHAT and CDR2 FQNNGV. CDR3 length: 18 amino acids. CDR3 DNA sequence: TGTGCCAGCAGTGATAGAGGGACAGGGTTCTTTGGGGACACTGAAGCTTTCTTT. Translation: CASSDRGTGFFGDTEAFF. Supplemented by reference TRBV11-2 and TRBJ1-1, the full variable domain reads EAGVAQSPRYKIIEKRQSVAFWCNPISGHATLYWYQQILGQGPKLLIQFQNNGVVDDSQLPKDRFSAERLKGVDSTLKIQPAKLEDSAVYLCASSDRGTGFFGDTEAFFGQGTRLTVV.

The V and J genes are TRBV7-2 and TRBJ2-3; tentative D call: TRBD1 (6 bases). Trimming took 2 bases from V and 5 from J, leaving 8 bases between them. Germline-derived CDR1 and CDR2 are SGHTA and FQGNSA. The CDR3 runs 13 residues. In nucleotides, the CDR3 is TGTGCCAGCAGCTTAACAGGGCGAGATACGCAGTATTTT. As protein: CASSLTGRDTQYF.

This clone was observed a handful of times. The rearrangement links TRBV6-1 to TRBJ2-7; TRBD1 matches at 8 bases. The V gene end was trimmed by 2 bases and the J gene end by 7 bases; junction bases not matched to a gene: 4. The CDR3 loop spans 13 amino acids. Looked up from germline, CDR1 is MNHNS and CDR2 is SASEGT. This CDR3 is CASSEPRQGEQYF. CDR3 coding DNA: TGTGCCAGCAGTGAACCCCGACAGGGGGAGCAGTACTTC.

The chain employs TRBV5-4 and TRBJ1-1; TRBD1 aligns across 9 bases. The CDR3 consists of 17 residues. V dropped 4 bases and J dropped 4; count of bases not matched to a gene: 14. Germline V gene sequence: CDR1 SGHNT, CDR2 YYREEE (reference sequence). Here the CDR3 reads CASSTPRDREGRTEAFF. CDR3 sequence (DNA): TGTGCCAGCAGCACCCCGCGGGACAGGGAAGGTCGCACTGAAGCTTTCTTT.

V gene TRBV19 combines with J gene TRBJ1-1, with TRBD1 matching 7 bases. In germline, CDR1 is LNHDA, CDR2 SQIVND (reference sequence). The CDR3 is made up of 13 amino acids. The V segment lost 5 bases and the J segment 7 bases; nucleotides outside the gene matches: 7. In DNA form, the CDR3 reads TGTGCCAGTAGTTCCCGGGACAGCAATGAAGCTTTCTTT. Amino acid sequence: CASSSRDSNEAFF.

The V gene is TRBV5-4, the J gene TRBJ2-7; 8 positions agree with TRBD1. The CDR3 sequence is 13 residues long. V was pared by 4 bases and J by 4 bases, with 4 bases of the junction left unmatched. Germline CDR1 is SGHNT and CDR2 is YYREEE (reference sequence). This chain's CDR3 is CASSRGQAYEQYF. In nucleotides, the CDR3 is TGTGCCAGCAGCCGGGGACAGGCATACGAGCAGTACTTC.

In its sample, this clone was seen a few times. The J gene is TRBJ2-5, the V gene TRBV7-9, with TRBD1 identical over 10 bases. CDR3 length equals 17 residues. Germline V gene sequence: CDR1 SEHNR, CDR2 FQNEAQ (reference sequence). After removal of 3 bases from V and 5 bases from J, the junction contained 12 bases not matched to a gene. As DNA, the CDR3 is TGTGCCAGCAGCTTGGGGACAGGGGCTGGAAGTCTGGAGACCCAGTACTTC. This codes for CASSLGTGAGSLETQYF.

This clone was counted only a few times. The chain joins TRBV27 to TRBJ2-7, with 12 nucleotides matching TRBD2. The CDR3 totals 18 residues. Germline loops: CDR1 MNHEY, CDR2 SMNVEV (reference sequence). With 4 bases clipped from V and 3 bases from J, the junction kept 13 bases outside the gene matches. CDR3 in amino acids: CASSSTLTSGRNGYEQYF. For the CDR3, the DNA is TGTGCCAGCAGTTCCACTTTGACTAGCGGGAGAAACGGCTACGAGCAGTACTTC.

This rearrangement joins TRBV2 to TRBJ2-2; 8 bases are shared with TRBD1. The germline CDR1 and CDR2 sequences are SNHLY and FYNNEI. The CDR3 extends over 15 amino acids. V shed 7 bases, J shed 3 bases, and the junction held 7 bases outside the gene matches. This CDR3 reads CASKGTGGDTGELFF. CDR3 sequence (DNA): TGTGCCAGCAAGGGAACAGGGGGTGACACCGGGGAGCTGTTTTTT.

This clone was observed a handful of times. The chain links TRBV4-3 to TRBJ2-1, with 8 bases fitting TRBD2. The CDR3 runs to 18 residues. Germline V CDR1 and CDR2: LGHNA, YSLEER. The V segment lost 1 base and the J segment 6 bases; nucleotides outside the gene matches: 14. For the CDR3, the DNA is TGCGCCAGCAGCCAAGCGCCCTCCACTAGCGGCACTCTCAATGAGCAGTTCTTC. As protein: CASSQAPSTSGTLNEQFF.